The 27 T cell receptor beta chains in this list originate from one sample, sequenced in a study of T cells in tuberculosis. Assay used: immunoSEQ multiplex PCR; TCRdb lists only in-frame clones, some missing. The sample has roughly 34,000 clones, approximately 93% seen once. The time point is: new active TB diagnosis, blood taken before or within 7 days of starting treatment. Here the sequenced sample was PBMCs, taken at tuberculosis diagnosis. The receptors shown here come from an adult with tuberculosis.

The chain joins TRBV10-3 to TRBJ2-3; D is uncertain. CDR3 size: 14 residues. Trimming removed 5 bases from V and 4 bases from J, with 13 bases in between. Germline lookup yields CDR1 ENHRY and CDR2 SYGVKD. The CDR3 spells CAISPLERADTQYF. In DNA form, the CDR3 reads TGTGCCATCAGTCCCCTTGAGAGAGCAGATACGCAGTATTTT.

The rearrangement uses TRBV28 and TRBJ2-5; TRBD2 might be the D (5 bases). The CDR3 loop spans 14 amino acids. V was pared by 2 bases and J by 0 bases, with 7 bases between. Germline V CDR1 and CDR2: MDHEN, SYDVKM. CDR3 sequence: CASSLPGYQETQYF. CDR3 bases: TGTGCCAGCAGTTTACCGGGGTACCAAGAGACCCAGTACTTC.

The rearrangement joins TRBV7-2 to TRBJ1-2, with no clear D. Germline CDR1 is SGHTA and CDR2 is FQGNSA. V gave up 1 base and J gave up 1 base, with 4 bases separating them. The CDR3 sequence is 13 residues long. This CDR3 is CASSLERNYGYTF. The DNA for the CDR3 is TGTGCCAGCAGCTTAGAGCGTAACTATGGCTACACCTTC.

The chain has TRBV9 and TRBJ2-7, with 9 bases identical to TRBD2. Germline V CDR1 and CDR2: SGDLS, YYNGEE. V was clipped by 0 bases and J by 0 bases; unmatched bases: 13. The CDR3 is made up of 19 amino acids. CDR3 coding DNA: TGTGCCAGCAGCGTAGATGGGGTAGCGGGAGTGTCTGCCTCCTACGAGCAGTACTTC. This gives the protein CASSVDGVAGVSASYEQYF.

The chain has TRBV6-1 and TRBJ1-1; 8 bases line up with TRBD1. CDR3 length equals 15 residues. Germline lookup yields CDR1 MNHNS and CDR2 SASEGT. Trimming at V came to 1 base and at J to 1 base, leaving 2 bases not matched to a gene. The CDR3 DNA is TGTGCCAGCAGTGAAGATCAGGGGGCGAACACTGAAGCTTTCTTT. Protein sequence: CASSEDQGANTEAFF.

This chain connects TRBV5-1 to TRBJ2-7; D possibly corresponds to TRBD2 (6 bases). Germline CDR1 and CDR2: SGHRS and YFSETQ. CDR3 length equals 14 residues. Trimming took off 3 bases at V and 6 bases at J, with 16 bases between the two ends. This CDR3 reads CASSSGTSSAEQYF. CDR3 nucleotides: TGCGCCAGCAGCTCCGGGACTTCTTCCGCCGAGCAGTACTTC.

The chain joins TRBV28 to TRBJ2-7, with 7 positions matching TRBD1. Trimming removed 4 bases from V and 3 bases from J; junction bases left unmatched: 6. This CDR3 comprises 14 residues. The V gene's germline CDR1 is MDHEN and CDR2 SYDVKM. CDR3 amino acids: CASSSPGTVYEQYF. In DNA, the CDR3 is TGTGCCAGCAGTTCGCCCGGGACAGTCTACGAGCAGTACTTC.

The chain has TRBV30 and TRBJ2-1; D unclear. Germline values: CDR1 GTSNPN, CDR2 SVGIG (reference sequence). Trimming removed 5 bases at V and 3 bases at J, with 8 bases between. CDR3 length: 12 residues. The CDR3 nucleotides read TGTGCCTGGGCCGGGTTCTACAATGAGCAGTTCTTC. It translates to CAWAGFYNEQFF.

The chain is built from TRBV23-1 and TRBJ1-5; D remains unclear. TRBV23-1 is assigned to the ORF class and has an uncertain function. Trimming took 5 bases from V and 0 from J, leaving 11 bases between them. This CDR3 contains 15 residues. The CDR3 bases are TGCGCCAGCAGTTACGACTGTAATAGCAATCAGCCCCAGCATTTT. This gives the protein CASSYDCNSNQPQHF.

The rearrangement uses TRBV7-6 and TRBJ2-3; possibly TRBD2 for D (5 bases). The CDR3 runs to 13 residues. Deletions cut 0 bases from V and 5 bases from J, with 6 bases between. CDR1 SGHVS and CDR2 FNYEAQ come from the germline V gene. The CDR3 is CASSLAGRDTQYF. The CDR3 DNA is TGTGCCAGCAGCTTAGCAGGGAGAGATACGCAGTATTTT.

As to this clone: The junction departs from germline at one end; a sequencing error may be responsible. This chain links TRBV27 with TRBJ2-7, with TRBD2 as a possible D gene (5 bases). The CDR3 runs 15 residues. CDR1 is MNHEY and CDR2 is SMNVEV in the germline V gene (reference sequence). This CDR3 reads CASSASGNPSSEQYF. CDR3 bases: TGTGCCAGCAGTGCCTCCGGGAACCCTTCCTCCGAGCAGTACTTC.

The CDR3 loop is CASSDAFSRPGANVLTF. CDR3 coding DNA: TGTGCCAGCAGTGACGCCTTCAGTCGCCCTGGGGCCAACGTCCTGACTTTC. V is TRBV6-1 and J is TRBJ2-6; no clear D. The CDR3 length is 17 residues. Germline lookup yields CDR1 MNHNS and CDR2 SASEGT. V was pared by 3 bases and J by 2 bases, with 14 bases between.

This rearrangement joins TRBV9 to TRBJ1-2; D perhaps matches TRBD1 (6 bases). V was pared by 4 bases and J by 0 bases, with 19 bases between. The CDR3 length is 17 residues. The germline CDR1 and CDR2 sequences are SGDLS and YYNGEE. The CDR3 region is CASSSPLYDRSNYGYTF. The CDR3 DNA reads TGTGCCAGCAGCTCCCCTCTTTATGACAGGTCTAACTATGGCTACACCTTC.

The rearrangement joins TRBV19 to TRBJ1-5; D might be TRBD1 (6 bases). Germline values: CDR1 LNHDA, CDR2 SQIVND (reference sequence). Trimming left V 5 bases short and J 0 bases short, with 17 bases between. The CDR3 is 17 residues long. CDR3 DNA sequence: TGTGCCAGTAGTGCCCGTCTTACAGGGAGTAGCAATCAGCCCCAGCATTTT. Its protein is CASSARLTGSSNQPQHF.

The chain is built from TRBV27 and TRBJ2-7; D gene unclear. Germline CDR1 reads MNHEY; CDR2 reads SMNVEV (reference sequence). V dropped 1 base and J dropped 0 bases, with 7 bases sitting between them. The CDR3 extends over 14 amino acids. The CDR3 reads CASSLYYSSYEQYF. CDR3 nucleotides: TGTGCCAGCAGTTTATACTATTCCTCCTACGAGCAGTACTTC.

The genes are TRBV4-1 and TRBJ1-4; 9 bases map to TRBD1. CDR3 size: 16 residues. Germline CDR1 and CDR2: MGHRA and YSYEKL. With V trimmed by 5 bases and J by 5 bases, 9 bases remained unmatched. The CDR3: CASSTRTGASNEKLFF. The CDR3 bases are TGCGCCAGCAGCACCCGGACAGGGGCTTCAAATGAAAAACTGTTTTTT.

The chain has TRBV18 and TRBJ1-2; 11 positions match TRBD1. The CDR3 sequence is 13 residues long. V was clipped by 3 bases and J by 6 bases; unmatched bases: 0. Germline CDR1 is KGHSH and CDR2 is LQKENI. CDR3 in amino acids: CASSPGQGDGYTF. Written as DNA, the CDR3 is TGTGCCAGCTCACCGGGACAGGGGGATGGCTACACCTTC.

V gene TRBV5-6 combines with J gene TRBJ1-2, with 7 bases matching TRBD1. Germline V lookup: CDR1 SGHDT, CDR2 YYEEEE. This CDR3 is 15 amino acids long. V lost 2 bases to trimming and J lost 3 bases; unmatched junction nucleotides: 7. The CDR3 spells CASSFWDRDYYGYTF. CDR3 in DNA: TGTGCCAGCAGCTTTTGGGACAGAGACTACTATGGCTACACCTTC.

The chain uses TRBV30 and TRBJ2-7; no clear D. The CDR3 extends over 12 amino acids. Looked up from germline, CDR1 is GTSNPN and CDR2 is SVGIG (reference sequence). With 3 bases removed from V and 0 bases from J, the gap between germline ends came to 6 bases. In nucleotides, the CDR3 is TGTGCCTGGAGGCAGGACTCCTACGAGCAGTACTTC. This encodes CAWRQDSYEQYF.

V usage is TRBV6-4 and J usage is TRBJ2-7; TRBD2 aligns across 8 bases. The ends lost 9 bases at V and 0 bases at J; junction bases unmatched: 7. CDR3 length: 14 amino acids. The V gene's germline CDR1 is MRHNA and CDR2 SNTAGT. The CDR3 loop is CASGGLASSYEQYF. The DNA of the CDR3 is TGTGCCAGTGGCGGACTAGCTAGCTCCTACGAGCAGTACTTC.

Details on this clone: The junction shows a germline mismatch at one end, possibly a read error. The chain uses TRBV6-1 and TRBJ2-7; TRBD1 agrees at 7 bases. Germline V gives CDR1 MNHNS, CDR2 SASEGT. This CDR3 is built from 13 residues. This CDR3 is CASSEDGTGQQHF. In DNA form, the CDR3 reads TGTGCCAGCAGTGAAGATGGTACGGGACAGCAACACTTC.

The rearrangement links TRBV2 to TRBJ2-7; 12 bases line up with TRBD1. The CDR3 extends over 14 amino acids. Germline V gives CDR1 SNHLY, CDR2 FYNNEI. Unmatched junction bases numbered 7, after V lost 7 bases and J lost 6 bases. Here the CDR3 reads CASTAGTGGGEQYF. The DNA for the CDR3 is TGTGCCAGCACCGCCGGGACAGGGGGCGGCGAGCAGTACTTC.

J is TRBJ2-7 and V is TRBV7-9, with 7 bases aligning to TRBD1. There are 15 residues in the CDR3. Germline V gene sequence: CDR1 SEHNR, CDR2 FQNEAQ (reference sequence). V shed 5 bases and J 6 bases; nucleotides not matched to a gene: 13. CDR3 nucleotides: TGTGCCAGCAGCCTCGGTCGGCAGGGGGACGGCGAGCAGTACTTC. It yields the protein CASSLGRQGDGEQYF.

This chain connects TRBV10-3 to TRBJ1-5, with 7 bases that match TRBD1. J was trimmed by 5 bases and V by 3 bases; bases with no gene match: 10. The CDR3 loop spans 16 amino acids. In germline, CDR1 is ENHRY, CDR2 SYGVKD. Here the CDR3 reads CAISDRQGGGHQPQHF. DNA of the CDR3: TGTGCCATCAGTGACCGACAGGGTGGAGGGCATCAGCCCCAGCATTTT.

The chain has TRBV19 and TRBJ2-3; 7 nucleotides agree with TRBD2. This CDR3 comprises 17 residues. Per germline, CDR1 LNHDA and CDR2 SQIVND (reference sequence). Trimming took 0 bases from V and 0 from J; bases not matched to a gene: 6. The chain's CDR3 is CASSIEILAASTDTQYF. The CDR3 nucleotides read TGTGCCAGTAGTATAGAAATTCTAGCGGCTAGCACAGATACGCAGTATTTT.

The rearrangement links TRBV7-6 to TRBJ2-3, with 10 nucleotides matching TRBD2. V lost 1 base to trimming and J lost 2 bases; unmatched junction nucleotides: 3. The length of the CDR3 is 16 residues. CDR1 and CDR2 (germline): SGHVS, FNYEAQ. CDR3 sequence: CASSLGAGGNTDTQYF. The CDR3 bases are TGTGCCAGCAGCTTAGGAGCGGGAGGGAACACAGATACGCAGTATTTT.

The chain carries TRBV2 and TRBJ1-2; 7 bases agree with TRBD1. CDR3 size: 13 residues. V was pared by 5 bases and J by 4 bases, with 4 bases of the junction left unmatched. Germline values: CDR1 SNHLY, CDR2 FYNNEI. The CDR3 reads CASSLGQSYGYTF. CDR3 bases: TGTGCCAGCAGTCTGGGACAGAGCTATGGCTACACCTTC. Supplemented by reference TRBV2 and TRBJ1-2, the full variable domain reads EPEVTQTPSHQVTQMGQEVILRCVPISNHLYFYWYRQILGQKVEFLVSFYNNEISEKSEIFDDQFSVERPDGSNFTLKIRSTKLEDSAMYFCASSLGQSYGYTFGSGTRLTVV.